The 25 T cell receptor beta chains in this list originate from one sample, sequenced in a study of T cells in Graves' hyperthyroidism and ophthalmopathy. Amplification yielded TCR beta CDR3 regions, with RNA transcripts as the source. In the first-round RT-PCR of the TCR CDR3, the HTBI primer set was used. One entry per CDR3 protein results from TCRdb running MiXCR on the multiplex PCR reads. This table holds some 510,000 distinct CDR3 sequences, about 45% found once. Material for sequencing was peripheral blood or thyroid tissue (not recorded which). Source of these receptors: a young woman with Graves' hyperthyroidism.

The chain recombines TRBV19 with TRBJ2-7, with 7 bases lining up with TRBD2. The CDR3 length is 13 residues. Trimming at V came to 2 bases and at J to 7 bases, leaving 5 bases not matched to a gene. Germline-derived CDR1 and CDR2 are LNHDA and SQIVND (reference sequence). The CDR3 DNA reads TGTGCCAGTAGTATACAGACCGGGGGGGAGCAGTACTTC. Amino acid sequence: CASSIQTGGEQYF. Looking up the rest from reference TRBV19 and TRBJ2-7 gives the full variable domain: DGGITQSPKYLFRKEGQNVTLSCEQNLNHDAMYWYRQDPGQGLRLIYYSQIVNDFQKGDIAEGYSVSREKKESFPLTVTSAQKNPTAFYLCASSIQTGGEQYFGPGTRLTVT.

This clonotype was seen once. The gene calls are TRBV7-3 and TRBJ2-1; 9 bases match TRBD2. The V gene's germline CDR1 is SGHTA and CDR2 FQGTGA. CDR3 size: 15 residues. V lost 2 bases to trimming and J lost 6 bases; unmatched junction nucleotides: 5. As DNA, the CDR3 is TGTGCCAGCAGCTTAGCGGGAGGGCCAACCAATGAGCAGTTCTTC. It specifies CASSLAGGPTNEQFF.

The chain employs TRBV7-6 and TRBJ2-7; 10 bases agree with TRBD1. V lost 5 bases to trimming and J lost 7 bases; unmatched junction nucleotides: 8. In germline, CDR1 is SGHVS, CDR2 FNYEAQ. The CDR3 runs to 14 residues. The CDR3 loop reads CASSTFGQGGEQYF. The DNA of the CDR3 is TGTGCCAGCAGCACCTTCGGACAGGGGGGGGAGCAGTACTTC.

This chain links TRBV29-1 with TRBJ1-5; no definite D call. CDR3 length: 12 residues. Trimming stripped 8 bases from V and 9 bases from J, with 17 bases between. Per the germline V gene, CDR1 is SQVTM and CDR2 is ANQGSEA. The CDR3 sequence: CSSLGPRGPQHF. DNA for the CDR3: TGCAGCAGCTTAGGACCGCGAGGGCCCCAGCATTTT.

The V call is TRBV12-3 or TRBV12-4, the J call TRBJ2-7; possible D gene TRBD1, 6 bases. The ends were cut back, 2 bases at V and 4 bases at J, with 12 bases in the middle. The CDR3 loop spans 14 amino acids. The CDR3 nucleotides read TGTGCCAGCAGTTTAAGGGAAAGGGGGTACGAGCAGTACTTC. Its translation is CASSLRERGYEQYF.

The V and J genes are TRBV14 and TRBJ2-2; TRBD2 aligns across 10 bases. The junction had 6 bases not matched to a gene; V was cut back by 2 bases and J by 3 bases. Germline V gene sequence: CDR1 SGHDN, CDR2 FVKESK. The CDR3 runs 17 residues. The CDR3 sequence is CASSQRELAGHTGELFF. CDR3 DNA sequence: TGTGCCAGCAGCCAAAGAGAACTAGCGGGACACACCGGGGAGCTGTTTTTT. The full variable domain, in which reference TRBV14 and TRBJ2-2 provide the parts outside the CDR3, is EAGVTQFPSHSVIEKGQTVTLRCDPISGHDNLYWYRRVMGKEIKFLLHFVKESKQDESGMPNNRFLAERTGGTYSTLKVQPAELEDSGVYFCASSQRELAGHTGELFFGEGSRLTVL.

This chain connects TRBV7-2 to TRBJ2-7; 7 positions match TRBD2. The V gene end was trimmed by 8 bases and the J gene end by 3 bases; junction bases not matched to a gene: 16. Germline CDR1 and CDR2: SGHTA and FQGNSA. There are 16 residues in the CDR3. The CDR3 nucleotides are TGTGCCAGCTGCCTAGCGGCGAACACCGGGGACTACGAGCAGTACTTC. Its translation: CASCLAANTGDYEQYF.

This sequence joins TRBV24-1 and TRBJ1-2, with D perhaps TRBD1 (5 bases). V gave up 7 bases and J gave up 4 bases, with 12 bases separating them. From germline, CDR1 is KGHDR and CDR2 SFDVKD. This CDR3 has 13 residues. The CDR3 loop reads CATSPGTTYGYTF. The CDR3 region has the DNA TGTGCCACCAGCCCCGGGACTACCTATGGCTACACCTTC.

V gene TRBV29-1 combines with J gene TRBJ2-5; D is possibly TRBD1 or TRBD2 (6 bases each). CDR3 length equals 14 residues. V was trimmed by 4 bases and J by 3 bases, leaving 15 bases between them. Germline V lookup: CDR1 SQVTM, CDR2 ANQGSEA. The CDR3 protein is CSVAGVGGEETQYF. CDR3 nucleotide sequence: TGCAGCGTTGCGGGAGTAGGGGGAGAAGAGACCCAGTACTTC.

This chain links TRBV14 with TRBJ1-4; D perhaps matches TRBD1 (6 bases). V was clipped by 4 bases and J by 5 bases, with 11 bases between them. The V gene's germline CDR1 is SGHDN and CDR2 FVKESK. The CDR3 runs to 14 residues. This CDR3 reads CASSPGHQNEKLFF. The CDR3 DNA reads TGTGCCAGCAGCCCGGGACATCAAAATGAAAAACTGTTTTTT.

The V gene is TRBV5-1, the J gene TRBJ2-2; the D gene is possibly TRBD2 (5 bases). Germline assignment: CDR1 SGHRS and CDR2 YFSETQ. This CDR3 has 13 amino acids. V lost 4 bases and J 7 bases, leaving 11 bases between the germline ends. The DNA for the CDR3 is TGCGCCAGCAGCGAAACTGAGGGCGGGGAGCTGTTTTTT. Its protein is CASSETEGGELFF.

This clonotype was picked up a small number of times. The rearrangement uses TRBV7-2 and TRBJ2-5; D not resolved. V was shortened by 5 bases and J by 3 bases, with 13 bases between the two germline ends. Germline CDR1 reads SGHTA; CDR2 reads FQGNSA. The CDR3 extends over 14 amino acids. The CDR3 sequence: CASSLPYEKETQYF. CDR3 DNA: TGTGCCAGCAGCCTCCCCTATGAAAAAGAGACCCAGTACTTC.

This clonotype occurred a few times. The chain combines TRBV20-1 with TRBJ2-5; D is perhaps TRBD2 (6 bases). The CDR3 spans 14 residues. Trimming shortened V by 4 bases and J by 1 base, and 13 bases separated the two germline ends. Germline V gives CDR1 DFQATT, CDR2 SNEGSKA (reference sequence). CDR3 sequence: CSATRGSGQETQYF. CDR3 coding DNA: TGCAGTGCTACCCGCGGTAGCGGCCAAGAGACCCAGTACTTC.

The chain employs TRBV11-3 and TRBJ1-1; D might be TRBD1 (5 bases). CDR1 is SGHNT, CDR2 YENEEA, per germline. Trimming shortened V by 4 bases and J by 3 bases, and 9 bases separated the two germline ends. CDR3 length: 13 residues. This CDR3 reads CASSWKTDTEAFF. DNA of the CDR3: TGTGCCAGCAGCTGGAAGACAGACACTGAAGCTTTCTTT.

The V call is TRBV2, the J call TRBJ2-2; perhaps TRBD2 as D (6 bases). The germline V gene has CDR1 SNHLY and CDR2 FYNNEI. The V gene lost 5 bases and the J gene lost 0 bases, with 16 bases spanning the gap. The CDR3 length is 17 residues. The chain's CDR3 is CASSFGRGGSNTGELFF. The CDR3 DNA sequence: TGTGCCAGCAGTTTTGGGCGGGGCGGGTCGAACACCGGGGAGCTGTTTTTT.

This clonotype was seen many times. The V call is TRBV24-1, the J call TRBJ2-6; tentative D call: TRBD1 (5 bases). Per germline, CDR1 KGHDR and CDR2 SFDVKD. The CDR3 is 15 amino acids. Trimming took off 1 base at V and 2 bases at J, with 5 bases between the two ends. The CDR3 DNA reads TGTGCCACCAGTGATTTCAGGGCTGGGGCCAACGTCCTGACTTTC. Protein product: CATSDFRAGANVLTF.

This clonotype was detected a few times. The rearrangement joins TRBV5-1 to TRBJ1-2; the match to TRBD1 covers 8 bases. The CDR3 runs to 14 residues. The junction had 13 bases not matched to a gene; V was cut back by 7 bases and J by 8 bases. Germline-derived CDR1 and CDR2 are SGHRS and YFSETQ. The CDR3 DNA is TGCGCCAGCGAAAGCGGGGACAGGCTCCGCGGCTACACCTTC. Its protein product is CASESGDRLRGYTF.

J is TRBJ1-4 and V is TRBV11-2; D is uncertain. With 3 bases removed from V and 0 bases from J, the gap between germline ends came to 8 bases. The germline V gene encodes CDR1 SGHAT and CDR2 FQNNGV. This CDR3 contains 15 residues. CDR3 in amino acids: CASSFLPATNEKLFF. In nucleotides, the CDR3 is TGTGCCAGCAGCTTCTTGCCGGCAACTAATGAAAAACTGTTTTTT.

There are many counts of this clonotype. The V call is TRBV2, the J call TRBJ1-4; D unresolved. Germline V gives CDR1 SNHLY, CDR2 FYNNEI. This CDR3 has 15 residues. V gave up 8 bases and J gave up 0 bases, with 13 bases separating them. For the CDR3, the DNA is TGTGCCAGCGTTACGGACGGTGCAACTAATGAAAAACTGTTTTTT. Translating it yields CASVTDGATNEKLFF.

This clonotype appeared once. The rearrangement links TRBV2 to TRBJ1-4; weak D call: TRBD1 (5 bases). The CDR3 spans 12 residues. Germline V gene lookup returns CDR1 SNHLY and CDR2 FYNNEI. V was clipped by 4 bases and J by 11 bases, with 11 bases between them. CDR3 coding DNA: TGTGCCAGCAGTGCCAGGGCGGGGAAACTGTTTTTT. Residues: CASSARAGKLFF.

This clonotype was counted ten times or more. This chain uses TRBV2 with TRBJ2-5; the match to TRBD1 covers 7 bases. The CDR3 contains 14 residues. V lost 7 bases, J lost 3 bases, and 8 bases stayed unmatched. Germline V gene sequence: CDR1 SNHLY, CDR2 FYNNEI. The CDR3 is CASTDRDSEETQYF. The CDR3 DNA reads TGTGCCAGCACTGACCGGGACAGCGAAGAGACCCAGTACTTC.

This clonotype was recorded many times. The chain links TRBV9 to TRBJ1-5; the D gene is possibly TRBD1 (5 bases). V was cut by 0 bases and J by 7 bases, with 14 bases left in between. Germline CDR1 SGDLS, CDR2 YYNGEE. CDR3 size: 15 residues. DNA for the CDR3: TGTGCCAGCAGCGTAGGAGGGTCTCGGGGCCAGCCCCAGCATTTT. Protein: CASSVGGSRGQPQHF. The full variable domain, its missing parts supplied by reference TRBV9 and TRBJ1-5, is DSGVTQTPKHLITATGQRVTLRCSPRSGDLSVYWYQQSLDQGLQFLIQYYNGEERAKGNILERFSAQQFPDLHSELNLSSLELGDSALYFCASSVGGSRGQPQHFGDGTRLSIL.

This chain links TRBV20-1 with TRBJ1-1; no definite D call. Per germline, CDR1 DFQATT and CDR2 SNEGSKA (reference sequence). Trimming shortened V by 0 bases and J by 1 base, and 12 bases separated the two germline ends. The CDR3 runs 15 residues. CDR3 region: CSARDTRRGNTEAFF. CDR3 nucleotides: TGCAGTGCTAGAGATACTCGCCGGGGGAACACTGAAGCTTTCTTT.

This clonotype occurred many times. The rearrangement uses TRBV19 and TRBJ1-6; D may be TRBD1 (6 bases). Germline V gene sequence: CDR1 LNHDA, CDR2 SQIVND (reference sequence). Trimming took off 5 bases at V and 10 bases at J, with 12 bases between the two ends. This CDR3 comprises 13 residues. The CDR3 is CASSPNRESPLHF. For the CDR3, the DNA is TGTGCCAGTAGTCCTAACAGGGAATCACCCCTCCACTTT.

The chain recombines TRBV7-8 with TRBJ1-2; D unresolved. With 1 base removed from V and 4 bases from J, the gap between germline ends came to 10 bases. From germline, CDR1 is SGHVS and CDR2 FQNEAQ. The CDR3 totals 14 residues. CDR3 residues: CASSLEQLGYGYTF. Here the CDR3 DNA reads TGTGCCAGCAGCTTAGAACAGTTGGGCTATGGCTACACCTTC.